This T cell receptor beta chain is drawn from a study of identical twins listed by TCRdb under 2016. Describing the broader study: To test whether fetal clonotypes persist, this study deep-sequenced TCR alpha and beta repertoires from monozygotic twins, from unrelated adults of various ages, and from cord blood. To rule out contamination, the twin experiments were replicated at different times with different library preparation protocols. Points the paper makes about the study in general: Compared with coincidental sharing between unrelated individuals, out-of-frame TCR alpha sequences shared between twins had an excess of sequences with low generation probability. Excess twin sharing in beta out-of-frame sequences was weaker because fewer shared sequences lowered the signal-to-noise ratio. Because the same donors could not be followed over many years, conclusions were based on cross-sectional statistical analysis. Fewer insertions were carried by abundant cord blood beta clonotypes, a similar but weaker trend appeared in young adult naive repertoires, and no such trend appeared in memory repertoires. In monozygotic twins, out-of-frame TCR alpha sharing was systematically underestimated by recombination models, although the models agreed with sharing between unrelated individuals. Invariant T cells such as MAIT and iNKT could partly confound zero-insertion analyses, though diverse VJ usage argued against this for most clonotypes.

Every donor in the study was a healthy Caucasian. Three unrelated non-twin adults were also sequenced: a male aged 18 to 30, a male aged 50 to 60 and a female aged 50 to 60. Miltenyi CD45RO+ enrichment and human naive T-cell isolation kits were used to isolate memory (CD45RO+) and naive T cells from PBMC. Receptor libraries were prepared by 5' RACE. TCRdb shows the sequencer as Illumina HiSeq 2000. Template switching introduced a universal primer binding site; the final cDNA contained a unique molecular identifier, enabling accurate counting of TCR cDNA molecules. First-strand cDNA for TCR alpha and beta chains was synthesized from specific primers in the conserved constant-segment region. To control for contamination, every cDNA library was double barcoded, receiving both a SMART-Mk sample barcode and Illumina barcodes. Two successive PCR steps introduced TruSeq adapter sequences along with Illumina sample barcodes. Sequencing of the TCR alpha and beta cDNA libraries was done on the Illumina HiSeq platform using custom primers. The paper's data handling went like this. Unique molecular identifiers were extracted from raw reads with MiGEC, and CDR3 positions were determined with MiXCR. For each individual, recombination models were inferred using an EM algorithm with the repgenHMM and IGoR tools. The analysis of shared clonotypes was done with the tcR package in R, with sharing normalized by the product of cloneset sizes. Out-of-frame nonproductive sequences were analyzed to study raw recombination free of thymic and clonal selection effects. Through fastp at Q25 and MiXCR, TCRdb rebuilt clones from the public reads, retaining in-frame beta chains. Rows are unified per CDR3 protein, each entry keeping the most common DNA and genes. For this entry, the V and J calls and clone size follow TCRdb and not the study's own pipeline. This sample holds 400,000 to 500,000 distinct CDR3 sequences; approximately 17% were observed only once. The leading ten clones occupy approximately 12% of the sample.

This clonotype was seen just once. What antigen it recognizes has not been identified. Per-base qualities were not stored, and no clone one base away is much larger. Just one read gives weak support. V is cut back by 6 bases and J by 3 bases, with 8 bases in the junction unmatched. Via the germline V gene, CDR1 is MDHEN and CDR2 SYDVKM. The CDR3 contains 16 residues, cysteine and phenylalanine counted. This entry keeps only the CDR3 DNA: 48 bases, framed from base 1. The TCR comes from a man in his fifties in good health. Sample: naive T cells sorted from blood. The cell subset or site label, as the study defines it: cells isolated with a human naive T-cell isolation kit. Recombination connected TRBV28 to TRBJ2-7, with TRBD2 matching 13 junction bases. The DNA sequence is as follows: TGTGCCAGCAGGCGGGGGACTAGCGGGACTTTCTACGAGCAGTACTTC. It translates as CASRRGTSGTFYEQYF.